Shown below are 10 T cell receptor beta chains from a single sample sequenced in a study of cytomegalovirus exposure and HLA in healthy donors. Primers for the PCR totalled 60 Vbeta and 13 Jbeta. Using immunoSEQ multiplex PCR, the repertoire was profiled, and TCRdb retains in-frame clones only, with some absent. The table lists about 200,000 clones, 75% to 90% of them singletons. Sequences were obtained from PBMCs. Every receptor here comes from a woman in her twenties or thirties in good health and CMV-seronegative.

The chain couples TRBV4-2 to TRBJ1-1; D is undetermined. V lost 0 bases and J lost 8, with 10 bases in between. The CDR3 covers 13 residues. Germline-derived CDR1 and CDR2 are LGHNA and YNFKEQ. In DNA form, the CDR3 reads TGTGCCAGCAGCCAAGATTGGGAGACCGAAGCTTTCTTT. It is translated as CASSQDWETEAFF.

The chain couples TRBV5-1 to TRBJ1-4, with 7 nucleotides matching TRBD1. V was pared by 1 base and J by 6 bases, with 6 bases of the junction left unmatched. CDR1 SGHRS and CDR2 YFSETQ come from the germline V gene. The CDR3 extends over 15 amino acids. The CDR3 reads CASSLSSGGDEKLFF. Written as DNA, the CDR3 is TGCGCCAGCAGCTTGTCGTCAGGGGGAGATGAAAAACTGTTTTTT.

The chain has TRBV15 and TRBJ2-2, with 9 bases lining up with TRBD2. Germline values: CDR1 LNHNV, CDR2 YYDKDF (reference sequence). The CDR3 has 18 amino acids. Unmatched junction bases numbered 6, after V lost 0 bases and J lost 1 base. CDR3 in DNA: TGTGCCACCAGCAGAGATAAGCGGGAGGCCGAGAACACCGGGGAGCTGTTTTTT. Amino acid sequence: CATSRDKREAENTGELFF. Combining the CDR3 with reference TRBV15 and TRBJ2-2 gives the whole variable domain DAMVIQNPRYQVTQFGKPVTLSCSQTLNHNVMYWYQQKSSQAPKLLFHYYDKDFNNEADTPDNFQSRRPNTSFCFLDIRSPGLGDTAMYLCATSRDKREAENTGELFFGEGSRLTVL.

The CDR3 bases are TGTGCCAGCAGTTACAGCCCAACCTCTGGAAACACCATATATTTT. It yields the protein CASSYSPTSGNTIYF. This rearrangement joins TRBV6-5 to TRBJ1-3; D gene unclear. This CDR3 has 15 amino acids. Germline V CDR1 and CDR2: MNHEY, SVGAGI. The V end lost 2 bases, the J end lost 0 bases, and 8 bases lay between the germline ends.

The chain recombines TRBV6-6 with TRBJ1-3; D is perhaps TRBD1 (5 bases). Trimming cost V 4 bases and J 0 bases, with 10 bases left between them. Germline CDR1 is MNHNY and CDR2 is SVGAGI (reference sequence). This CDR3 spans 15 amino acids. In nucleotides, the CDR3 is TGTGCCAGCAGTTCCTCAGGGAGCTCTGGAAACACCATATATTTT. Protein: CASSSSGSSGNTIYF.

J is TRBJ1-2 and V is TRBV5-4, with 8 nucleotides matching TRBD1. Germline CDR1 and CDR2: SGHNT and YYREEE (reference sequence). The CDR3 sequence is 15 residues long. V was clipped by 4 bases and J by 6 bases; unmatched bases: 11. The CDR3 here is CASSPPGGGPDGYTF. CDR3 sequence (DNA): TGTGCCAGCAGCCCCCCAGGGGGCGGACCCGATGGCTACACCTTC. The full variable domain, with the rest looked up from reference TRBV5-4 and TRBJ1-2, is ETGVTQSPTHLIKTRGQQVTLRCSSQSGHNTVSWYQQALGQGPQFIFQYYREEENGRGNFPPRFSGLQFPNYSSELNVNALELDDSALYLCASSPPGGGPDGYTFGSGTRLTVV.

The chain has TRBV25-1 and TRBJ1-3; a weak D match, TRBD1 (5 bases). The germline V gene encodes CDR1 MGHDK and CDR2 SYGVNS. CDR3 length: 15 amino acids. Trimming shortened V by 4 bases and J by 2 bases, and 12 bases separated the two germline ends. The CDR3 region has the DNA TGTGCCAGCAGTGGGGACTTGCTTCCTGGAAACACCATATATTTT. Translating gives CASSGDLLPGNTIYF.

The genes are TRBV7-9 and TRBJ2-5; the match to TRBD1 covers 10 bases. The CDR3 totals 16 residues. CDR1 is SEHNR, CDR2 FQNEAQ, per germline (reference sequence). V gave up 4 bases and J gave up 4 bases; unmatched junction bases: 9. The CDR3 DNA reads TGTGCCAGCAGCTCCACGAGACAGGGGGCAAGAGAGACCCAGTACTTC. Its protein is CASSSTRQGARETQYF.

The chain uses TRBV28 and TRBJ2-5; possibly TRBD2 for D (6 bases). Per the germline V gene, CDR1 is MDHEN and CDR2 is SYDVKM. Trimming took off 4 bases at V and 5 bases at J, with 11 bases between the two ends. The CDR3 spans 13 residues. The DNA of the CDR3 is TGTGCCAGCAGTTGGGGGGAAATGGAGACCCAGTACTTC. Amino acids: CASSWGEMETQYF. Full variable domain (outside the CDR3, taken from reference TRBV28 and TRBJ2-5): DVKVTQSSRYLVKRTGEKVFLECVQDMDHENMFWYRQDPGLGLRLIYFSYDVKMKEKGDIPEGYSVSREKKERFSLILESASTNQTSMYLCASSWGEMETQYFGPGTRLLVL.

The chain couples TRBV5-4 to TRBJ2-7; D call uncertain. The germline V gene encodes CDR1 SGHNT and CDR2 YYREEE (reference sequence). Trimming took off 0 bases at V and 2 bases at J, with 9 bases between the two ends. The CDR3 sequence is 14 residues long. DNA of the CDR3: TGTGCCAGCAGCTTGGGCCTAGGCGCCTACGAGCAGTACTTC. It yields the protein CASSLGLGAYEQYF.